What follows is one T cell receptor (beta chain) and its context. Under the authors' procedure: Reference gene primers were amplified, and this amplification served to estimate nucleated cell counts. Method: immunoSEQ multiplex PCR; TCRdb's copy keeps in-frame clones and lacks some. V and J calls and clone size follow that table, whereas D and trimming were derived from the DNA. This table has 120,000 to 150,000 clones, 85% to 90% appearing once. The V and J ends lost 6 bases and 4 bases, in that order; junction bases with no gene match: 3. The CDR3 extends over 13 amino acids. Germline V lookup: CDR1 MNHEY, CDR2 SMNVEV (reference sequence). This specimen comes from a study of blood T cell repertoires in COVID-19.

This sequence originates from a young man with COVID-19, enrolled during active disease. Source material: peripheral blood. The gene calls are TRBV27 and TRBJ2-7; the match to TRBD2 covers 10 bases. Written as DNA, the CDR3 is TGTGCCAGCAGAACTAGCGGGAAATACGAGCAGTACTTC. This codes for CASRTSGKYEQYF.